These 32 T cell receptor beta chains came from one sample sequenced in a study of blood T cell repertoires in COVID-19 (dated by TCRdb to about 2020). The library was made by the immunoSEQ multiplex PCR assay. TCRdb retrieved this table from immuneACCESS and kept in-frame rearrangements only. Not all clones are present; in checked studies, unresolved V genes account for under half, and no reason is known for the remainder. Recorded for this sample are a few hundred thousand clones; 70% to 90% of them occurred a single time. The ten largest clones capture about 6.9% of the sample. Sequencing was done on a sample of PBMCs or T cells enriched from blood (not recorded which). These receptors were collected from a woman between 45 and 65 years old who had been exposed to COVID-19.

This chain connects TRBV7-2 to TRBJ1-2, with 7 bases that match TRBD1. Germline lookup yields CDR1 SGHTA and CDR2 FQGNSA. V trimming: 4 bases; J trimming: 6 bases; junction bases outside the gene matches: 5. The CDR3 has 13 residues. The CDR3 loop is CASSWKGQDGYTF. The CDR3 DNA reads TGTGCCAGCAGCTGGAAAGGACAGGATGGCTACACCTTC. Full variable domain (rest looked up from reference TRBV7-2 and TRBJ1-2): GAGVSQSPSNKVTEKGKDVELRCDPISGHTALYWYRQSLGQGLEFLIYFQGNSAPDKSGLPSDRFSAERTGGSVSTLTIQRTQQEDSAVYLCASSWKGQDGYTFGSGTRLTVV.

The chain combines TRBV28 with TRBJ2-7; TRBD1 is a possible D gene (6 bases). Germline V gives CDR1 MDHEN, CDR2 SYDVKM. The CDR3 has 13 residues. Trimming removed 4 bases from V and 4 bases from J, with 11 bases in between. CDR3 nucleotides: TGTGCCAGCAGTTCAGGGGTACCTTACGAGCAGTACTTC. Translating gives CASSSGVPYEQYF.

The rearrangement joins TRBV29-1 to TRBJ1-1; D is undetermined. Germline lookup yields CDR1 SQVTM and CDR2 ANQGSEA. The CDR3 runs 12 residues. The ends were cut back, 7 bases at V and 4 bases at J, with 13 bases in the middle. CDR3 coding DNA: TGCAGCGACCTACAAGGAGGCACTGAAGCTTTCTTT. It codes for CSDLQGGTEAFF.

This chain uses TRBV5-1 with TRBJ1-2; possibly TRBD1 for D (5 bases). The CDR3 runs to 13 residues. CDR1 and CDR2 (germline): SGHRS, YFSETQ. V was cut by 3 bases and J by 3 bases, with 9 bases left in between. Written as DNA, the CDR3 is TGCGCCAGCAGCTCCAGGGTTGACTATGGCTACACCTTC. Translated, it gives CASSSRVDYGYTF. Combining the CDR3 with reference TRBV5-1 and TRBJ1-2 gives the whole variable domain KAGVTQTPRYLIKTRGQQVTLSCSPISGHRSVSWYQQTPGQGLQFLFEYFSETQRNKGNFPGRFSGRQFSNSRSEMNVSTLELGDSALYLCASSSRVDYGYTFGSGTRLTVV.

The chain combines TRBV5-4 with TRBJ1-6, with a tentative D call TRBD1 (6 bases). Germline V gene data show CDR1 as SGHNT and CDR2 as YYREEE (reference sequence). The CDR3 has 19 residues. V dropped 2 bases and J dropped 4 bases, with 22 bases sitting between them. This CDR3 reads CASSFKAPGHPIYNSPLHF. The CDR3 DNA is TGTGCCAGCAGCTTCAAGGCCCCGGGACACCCAATTTATAATTCACCCCTCCACTTT. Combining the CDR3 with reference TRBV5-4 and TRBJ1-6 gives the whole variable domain ETGVTQSPTHLIKTRGQQVTLRCSSQSGHNTVSWYQQALGQGPQFIFQYYREEENGRGNFPPRFSGLQFPNYSSELNVNALELDDSALYLCASSFKAPGHPIYNSPLHFGNGTRLTVT.

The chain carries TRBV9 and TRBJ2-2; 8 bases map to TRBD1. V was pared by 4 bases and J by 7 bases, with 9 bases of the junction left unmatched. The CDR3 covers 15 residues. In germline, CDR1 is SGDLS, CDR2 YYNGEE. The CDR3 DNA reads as TGTGCCAGCAGCTACCAGGGGGCGCGGGACGGGGAGCTGTTTTTT. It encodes CASSYQGARDGELFF.

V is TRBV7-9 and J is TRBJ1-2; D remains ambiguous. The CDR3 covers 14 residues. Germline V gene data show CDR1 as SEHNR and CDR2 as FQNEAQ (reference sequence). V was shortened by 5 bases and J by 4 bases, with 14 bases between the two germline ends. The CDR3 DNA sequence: TGTGCCAGCAGCAACCCCGGGTTTTCCTATGGCTACACCTTC. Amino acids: CASSNPGFSYGYTF.

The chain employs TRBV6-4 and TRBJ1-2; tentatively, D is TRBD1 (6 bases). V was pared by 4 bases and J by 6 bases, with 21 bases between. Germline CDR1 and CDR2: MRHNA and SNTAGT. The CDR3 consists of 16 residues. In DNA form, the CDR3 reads TGTGCCAGCAGTGTATCAGGGACAAGTCCTGGGGATGGCTACACCTTC. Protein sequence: CASSVSGTSPGDGYTF.

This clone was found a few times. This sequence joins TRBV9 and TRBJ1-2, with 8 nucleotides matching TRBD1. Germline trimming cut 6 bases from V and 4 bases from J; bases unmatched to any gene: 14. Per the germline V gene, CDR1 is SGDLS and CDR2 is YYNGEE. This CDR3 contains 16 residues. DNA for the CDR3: TGTGCCAGCACTCGGGTTCCGGGACAGGCGAGCTATGGCTACACCTTC. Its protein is CASTRVPGQASYGYTF.

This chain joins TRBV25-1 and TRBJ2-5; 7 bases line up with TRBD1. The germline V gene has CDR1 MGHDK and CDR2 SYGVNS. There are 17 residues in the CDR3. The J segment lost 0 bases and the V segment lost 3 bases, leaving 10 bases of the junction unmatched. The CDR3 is CASSEGWGQSYQETQYF. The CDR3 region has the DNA TGTGCCAGCAGTGAGGGGTGGGGACAGTCGTACCAAGAGACCCAGTACTTC.

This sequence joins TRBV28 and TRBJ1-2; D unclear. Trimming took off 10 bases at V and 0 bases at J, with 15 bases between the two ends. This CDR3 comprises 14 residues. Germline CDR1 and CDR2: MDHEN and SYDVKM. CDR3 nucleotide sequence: TGTGCCACCACTATGGGAGAGGCTAACTATGGCTACACCTTC. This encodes CATTMGEANYGYTF.

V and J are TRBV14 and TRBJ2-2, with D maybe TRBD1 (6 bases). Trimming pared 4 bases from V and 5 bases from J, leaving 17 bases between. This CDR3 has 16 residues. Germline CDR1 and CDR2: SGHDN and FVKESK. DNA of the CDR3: TGTGCCAGCAGCCGCATACAGGGTAGAGGTACCGGGGAGCTGTTTTTT. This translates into CASSRIQGRGTGELFF.

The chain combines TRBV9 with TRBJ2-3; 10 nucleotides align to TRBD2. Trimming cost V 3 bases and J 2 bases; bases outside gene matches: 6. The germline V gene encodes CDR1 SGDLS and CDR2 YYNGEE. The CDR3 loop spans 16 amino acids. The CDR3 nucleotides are TGTGCCAGCAGCGGCGGACTAGCGGAGATCACAGATACGCAGTATTTT. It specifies CASSGGLAEITDTQYF.

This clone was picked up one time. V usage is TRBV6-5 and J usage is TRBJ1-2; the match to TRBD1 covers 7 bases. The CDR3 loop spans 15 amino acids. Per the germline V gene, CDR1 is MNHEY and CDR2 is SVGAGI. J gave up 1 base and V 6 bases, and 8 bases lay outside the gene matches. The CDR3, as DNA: TGTGCCAGCAGGGAGACAGGGTTCGGTAACTATGGCTACACCTTC. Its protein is CASRETGFGNYGYTF.

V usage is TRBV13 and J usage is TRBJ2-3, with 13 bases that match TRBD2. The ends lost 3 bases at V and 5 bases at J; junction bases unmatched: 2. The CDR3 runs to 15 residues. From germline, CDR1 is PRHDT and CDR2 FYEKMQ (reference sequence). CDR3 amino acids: CASSFGLAGVDTQYF. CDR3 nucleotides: TGTGCCAGCAGCTTCGGACTAGCGGGGGTAGATACGCAGTATTTT.

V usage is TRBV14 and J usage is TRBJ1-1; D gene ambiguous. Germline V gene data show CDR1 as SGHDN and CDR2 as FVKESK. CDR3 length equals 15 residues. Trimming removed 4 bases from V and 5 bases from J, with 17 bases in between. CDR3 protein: CASSRVTGRGTEAFF. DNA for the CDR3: TGTGCCAGCAGCCGGGTCACGGGGAGAGGGACTGAAGCTTTCTTT.

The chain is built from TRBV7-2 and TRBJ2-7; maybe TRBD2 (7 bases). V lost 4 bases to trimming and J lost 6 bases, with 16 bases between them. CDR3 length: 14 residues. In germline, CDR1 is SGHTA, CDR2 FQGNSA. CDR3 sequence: CASSSRGALGEQYF. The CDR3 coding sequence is TGTGCCAGCAGCTCTCGGGGGGCCCTAGGCGAGCAGTACTTC.

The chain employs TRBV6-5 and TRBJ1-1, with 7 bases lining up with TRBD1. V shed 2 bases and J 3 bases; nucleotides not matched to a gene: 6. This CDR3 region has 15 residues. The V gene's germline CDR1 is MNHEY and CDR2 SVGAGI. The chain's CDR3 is CASSYEGAAYTEAFF. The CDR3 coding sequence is TGTGCCAGCAGTTACGAGGGGGCAGCTTACACTGAAGCTTTCTTT.

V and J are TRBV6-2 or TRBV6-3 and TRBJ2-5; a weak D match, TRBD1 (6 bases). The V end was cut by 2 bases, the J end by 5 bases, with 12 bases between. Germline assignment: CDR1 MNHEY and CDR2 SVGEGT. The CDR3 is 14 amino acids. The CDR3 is CASSYRQASETQYF. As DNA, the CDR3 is TGTGCCAGCAGTTACAGACAGGCGTCGGAGACCCAGTACTTC.

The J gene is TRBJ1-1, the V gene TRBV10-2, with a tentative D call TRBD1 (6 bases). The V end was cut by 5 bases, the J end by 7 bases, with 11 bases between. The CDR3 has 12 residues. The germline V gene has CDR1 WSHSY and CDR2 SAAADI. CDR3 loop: CASSLRQDEAFF. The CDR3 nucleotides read TGCGCCAGCAGTCTTAGACAGGATGAAGCTTTCTTT.

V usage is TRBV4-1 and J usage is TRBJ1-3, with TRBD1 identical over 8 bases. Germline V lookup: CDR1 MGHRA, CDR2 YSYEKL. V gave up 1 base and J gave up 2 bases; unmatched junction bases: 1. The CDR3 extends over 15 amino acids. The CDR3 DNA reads TGCGCCAGCAGCCAAGGACAGGGGACTGGAAACACCATATATTTT. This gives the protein CASSQGQGTGNTIYF.

DNA for the CDR3: TGTGCCAGCAGCTTGGGCCAGGGAGGAGACACCATATATTTT. This encodes CASSLGQGGDTIYF. The V and J genes are TRBV7-9 and TRBJ1-3; perhaps TRBD1 as D (5 bases). V was cut by 3 bases and J by 8 bases, with 14 bases left in between. CDR1 and CDR2 (germline): SEHNR, FQNEAQ (reference sequence). The CDR3 extends over 14 amino acids.

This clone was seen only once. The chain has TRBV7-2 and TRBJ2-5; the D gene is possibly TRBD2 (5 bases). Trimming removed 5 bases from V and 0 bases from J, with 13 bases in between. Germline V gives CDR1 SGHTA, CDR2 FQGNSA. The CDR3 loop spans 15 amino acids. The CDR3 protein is CASSLTPGYQETQYF. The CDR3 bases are TGTGCCAGCAGCCTAACTCCGGGGTACCAAGAGACCCAGTACTTC. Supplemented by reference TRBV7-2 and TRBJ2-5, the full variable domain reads GAGVSQSPSNKVTEKGKDVELRCDPISGHTALYWYRQSLGQGLEFLIYFQGNSAPDKSGLPSDRFSAERTGGSVSTLTIQRTQQEDSAVYLCASSLTPGYQETQYFGPGTRLLVL.

The CDR3 loop reads CASSPSGQGAGELFF. DNA of the CDR3: TGTGCCAGCTCCCCTTCGGGACAGGGGGCCGGGGAGCTGTTTTTT. The J gene is TRBJ2-2, the V gene TRBV18, with TRBD1 identical over 11 bases. This CDR3 is 15 amino acids long. Germline loops: CDR1 KGHSH, CDR2 LQKENI. V shed 6 bases and J 6 bases; nucleotides not matched to a gene: 6.

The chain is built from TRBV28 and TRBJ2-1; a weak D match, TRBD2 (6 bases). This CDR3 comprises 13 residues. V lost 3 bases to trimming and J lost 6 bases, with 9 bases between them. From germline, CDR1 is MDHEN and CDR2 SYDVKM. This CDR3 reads CASSLGGANEQFF. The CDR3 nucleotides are TGTGCCAGCAGTTTGGGCGGGGCCAATGAGCAGTTCTTC. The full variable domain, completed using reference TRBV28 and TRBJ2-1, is DVKVTQSSRYLVKRTGEKVFLECVQDMDHENMFWYRQDPGLGLRLIYFSYDVKMKEKGDIPEGYSVSREKKERFSLILESASTNQTSMYLCASSLGGANEQFFGPGTRLTVL.

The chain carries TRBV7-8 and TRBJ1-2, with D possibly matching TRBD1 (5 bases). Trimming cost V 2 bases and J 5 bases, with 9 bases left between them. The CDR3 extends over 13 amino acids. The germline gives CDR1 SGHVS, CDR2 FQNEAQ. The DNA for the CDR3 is TGTGCCAGCAGCTTAAGAGCAGGGTATGGCTACACCTTC. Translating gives CASSLRAGYGYTF. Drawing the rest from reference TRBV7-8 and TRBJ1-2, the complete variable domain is GAGVSQSPRYKVAKRGQDVALRCDPISGHVSLFWYQQALGQGPEFLTYFQNEAQLDKSGLPSDRFFAERPEGSVSTLKIQRTQQEDSAVYLCASSLRAGYGYTFGSGTRLTVV.

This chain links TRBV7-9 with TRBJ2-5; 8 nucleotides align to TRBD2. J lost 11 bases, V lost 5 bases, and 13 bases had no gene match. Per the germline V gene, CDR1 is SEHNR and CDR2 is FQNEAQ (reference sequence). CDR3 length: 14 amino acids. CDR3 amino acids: CASSPISGGLGQYF. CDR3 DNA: TGTGCCAGCAGCCCTATCAGCGGGGGACTGGGACAGTACTTC.

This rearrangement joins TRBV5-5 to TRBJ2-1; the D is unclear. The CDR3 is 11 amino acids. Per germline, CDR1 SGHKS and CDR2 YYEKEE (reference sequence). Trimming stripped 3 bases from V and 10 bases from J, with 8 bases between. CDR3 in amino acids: CASSWLTEQFF. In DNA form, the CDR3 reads TGTGCCAGCAGCTGGTTGACAGAGCAGTTCTTC. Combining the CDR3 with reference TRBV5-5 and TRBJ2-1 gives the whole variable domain DAGVTQSPTHLIKTRGQQVTLRCSPISGHKSVSWYQQVLGQGPQFIFQYYEKEERGRGNFPDRFSARQFPNYSSELNVNALLLGDSALYLCASSWLTEQFFGPGTRLTVL.

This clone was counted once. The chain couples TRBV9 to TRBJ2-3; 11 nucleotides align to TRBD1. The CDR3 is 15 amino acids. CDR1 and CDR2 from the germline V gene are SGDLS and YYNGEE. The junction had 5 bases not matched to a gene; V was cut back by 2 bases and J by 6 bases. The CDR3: CASSVGTGGLDTQYF. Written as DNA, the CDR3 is TGTGCCAGCAGCGTTGGGACAGGGGGATTGGATACGCAGTATTTT.

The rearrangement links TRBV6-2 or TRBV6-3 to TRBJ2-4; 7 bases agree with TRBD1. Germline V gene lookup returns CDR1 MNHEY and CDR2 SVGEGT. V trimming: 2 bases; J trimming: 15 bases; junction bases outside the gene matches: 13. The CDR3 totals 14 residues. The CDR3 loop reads CASSYDRAVQIAYF. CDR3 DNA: TGTGCCAGCAGTTACGACAGGGCCGTCCAAATAGCGTACTTC.

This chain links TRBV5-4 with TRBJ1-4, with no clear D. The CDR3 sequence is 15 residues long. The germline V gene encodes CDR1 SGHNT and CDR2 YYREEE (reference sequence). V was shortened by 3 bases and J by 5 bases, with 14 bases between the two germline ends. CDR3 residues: CASSWRSGGNEKLFF. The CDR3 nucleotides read TGTGCCAGCAGCTGGAGGAGCGGTGGAAATGAAAAACTGTTTTTT.

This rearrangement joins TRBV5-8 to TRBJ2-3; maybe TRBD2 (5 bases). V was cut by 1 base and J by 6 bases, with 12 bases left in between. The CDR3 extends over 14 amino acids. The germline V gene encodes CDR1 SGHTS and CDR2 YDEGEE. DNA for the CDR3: TGTGCCAGCAGCTTGTGGGGAGTAGCGGATACGCAGTATTTT. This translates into CASSLWGVADTQYF.